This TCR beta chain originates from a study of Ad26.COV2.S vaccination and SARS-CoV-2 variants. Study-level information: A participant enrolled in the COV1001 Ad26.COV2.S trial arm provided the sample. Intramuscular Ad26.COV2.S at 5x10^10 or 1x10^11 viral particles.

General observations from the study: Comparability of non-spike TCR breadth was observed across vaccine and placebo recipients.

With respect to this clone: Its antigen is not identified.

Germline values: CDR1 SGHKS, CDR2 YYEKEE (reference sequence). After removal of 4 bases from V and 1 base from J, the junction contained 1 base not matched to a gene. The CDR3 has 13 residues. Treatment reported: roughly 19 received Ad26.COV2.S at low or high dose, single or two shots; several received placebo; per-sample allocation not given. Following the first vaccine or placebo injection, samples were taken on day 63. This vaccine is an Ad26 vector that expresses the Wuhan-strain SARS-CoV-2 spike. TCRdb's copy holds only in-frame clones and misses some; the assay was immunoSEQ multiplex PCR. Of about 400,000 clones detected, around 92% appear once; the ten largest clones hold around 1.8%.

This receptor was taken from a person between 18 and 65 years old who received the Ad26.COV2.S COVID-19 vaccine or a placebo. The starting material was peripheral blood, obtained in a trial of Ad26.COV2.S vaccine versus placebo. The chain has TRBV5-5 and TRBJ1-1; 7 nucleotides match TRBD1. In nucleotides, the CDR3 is TGTGCCAGCAGCCGACAGGGGAACACTGAAGCTTTCTTT. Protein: CASSRQGNTEAFF.